The 32 T cell receptor beta chains given below trace back to one sample, sequenced in a study of graft-versus-host responses after intestinal transplantation. These receptors have no known antigen. The table came from immunoSEQ multiplex PCR; TCRdb's copy has only in-frame clones and leaves some out. Of 95,000 to 110,000 clones in the sample, over 80% were seen once. The specimen was unstimulated CD4+ T cells sorted from spleen or lymph node cells, collected before transplant. Receptor source: a human donor who was the organ donor for an intestinal transplant.

This clone was recorded only once. This rearrangement joins TRBV6-5 to TRBJ2-1; TRBD1 aligns across 7 bases. V lost 11 bases and J lost 5; bases outside the gene matches: 6. There are 12 residues in the CDR3. The germline gives CDR1 MNHEY, CDR2 SVGAGI. CDR3 coding DNA: TGTGCCGTCTGGACAGGTGACAATGAGCAGTTCTTC. It is translated as CAVWTGDNEQFF.

Comment on this clone: One end of the junction is discordant with germline, which a read error may explain. This chain joins TRBV6-1 and TRBJ1-2; TRBD1 is a possible D gene (5 bases). The V gene's germline CDR1 is MNHNS and CDR2 SASEGT. The CDR3 contains 14 residues. The CDR3 nucleotides are TGTGCCAGCACCCAGATGGGACCATACTACGGCTACACCTTC. Protein sequence: CASTQMGPYYGYTF.

The CDR3 sequence: CASRPTGNYGYTF. Here the CDR3 DNA reads TGTGCCAGCAGGCCGACAGGGAACTATGGCTACACCTTC. The chain joins TRBV6-5 to TRBJ1-2; 7 bases fit TRBD1. Germline V CDR1 and CDR2: MNHEY, SVGAGI. Unmatched junction bases numbered 3, after V lost 6 bases and J lost 2 bases. The CDR3 is 13 residues long.

This clone was detected only once. V is TRBV6-1 and J is TRBJ1-1, with TRBD1 matching 11 bases. J was trimmed by 5 bases and V by 6 bases; bases with no gene match: 5. In germline, CDR1 is MNHNS, CDR2 SASEGT. The CDR3 covers 14 residues. The CDR3 loop is CASRGTGGITEAFF. CDR3 DNA sequence: TGTGCCAGCAGGGGGACAGGGGGGATTACTGAAGCTTTCTTT.

The chain combines TRBV5-1 with TRBJ1-3; perhaps TRBD1 as D (6 bases). In germline, CDR1 is SGHRS, CDR2 YFSETQ. Trimming left V 0 bases short and J 1 base short, with 8 bases between. The CDR3 contains 15 residues. CDR3 sequence: CASSLGGRSGNTIYF. The CDR3 region has the DNA TGCGCCAGCAGCTTGGGGGGGCGTTCTGGAAACACCATATATTTT.

V gene TRBV6-8 combines with J gene TRBJ1-1; no reliable D call. The CDR3 has 11 residues. Trimming removed 7 bases from V and 0 bases from J, with 3 bases in between. Germline V gene sequence: CDR1 MNHGY, CDR2 SAAAGT. The CDR3 is CASKVNTEAFF. For the CDR3, the DNA is TGTGCCAGCAAGGTGAACACTGAAGCTTTCTTT.

This chain connects TRBV28 to TRBJ2-7, with D maybe TRBD2 (7 bases). There are 14 residues in the CDR3. The V end was cut by 4 bases, the J end by 3 bases, with 13 bases between. Per germline, CDR1 MDHEN and CDR2 SYDVKM. CDR3 nucleotides: TGTGCCAGCAGTTCGGAGGGGGGGGTCTACGAGCAGTACTTC. Its translation: CASSSEGGVYEQYF.

The CDR3 here is CASSPNPGQGFNQPQHF. The CDR3 DNA is TGTGCCAGCTCACCAAACCCAGGACAAGGGTTCAATCAGCCCCAGCATTTT. The V gene is TRBV18, the J gene TRBJ1-5; D perhaps matches TRBD1 (5 bases). The V gene lost 2 bases and the J gene lost 3 bases, with 17 bases spanning the gap. Germline assignment: CDR1 KGHSH and CDR2 LQKENI. This CDR3 is 17 amino acids long.

V and J are TRBV13 and TRBJ2-3; D is perhaps TRBD2 (6 bases). This CDR3 region has 17 residues. V lost 0 bases and J 1 base, leaving 14 bases between the germline ends. CDR1 and CDR2 from the germline V gene are PRHDT and FYEKMQ (reference sequence). CDR3 protein: CASSLGGGTHRTDTQYF. Here the CDR3 DNA reads TGTGCCAGCAGCTTAGGGGGAGGTACCCACCGCACAGATACGCAGTATTTT.

The chain employs TRBV6-5 and TRBJ1-3, with D unclear. V lost 4 bases and J 5 bases, leaving 6 bases between the germline ends. The CDR3 has 12 residues. Germline V gene lookup returns CDR1 MNHEY and CDR2 SVGAGI. The chain's CDR3 is CASSSGRNTIYF. CDR3 coding DNA: TGTGCCAGCAGTTCCGGGAGAAACACCATATATTTT.

J is TRBJ2-1 and V is TRBV7-6; TRBD2 might be the D (5 bases). The ends were cut back, 5 bases at V and 4 bases at J, with 30 bases in the middle. The CDR3 is 20 residues long. Germline lookup yields CDR1 SGHVS and CDR2 FNYEAQ. The CDR3 loop reads CASSQLATGHRGKGYNEQFF. CDR3 in DNA: TGTGCCAGCAGCCAGCTGGCGACGGGCCACCGGGGAAAAGGGTACAATGAGCAGTTCTTC. The entire variable domain, with the rest obtained from reference TRBV7-6 and TRBJ2-1, is as follows: GAGVSQSPRYKVTKRGQDVALRCDPISGHVSLYWYRQALGQGPEFLTYFNYEAQQDKSGLPNDRFSAERPEGSISTLTIQRTEQRDSAMYRCASSQLATGHRGKGYNEQFFGPGTRLTVL.

The chain combines TRBV27 with TRBJ2-5; 10 bases line up with TRBD2. CDR1 and CDR2 (germline): MNHEY, SMNVEV (reference sequence). This CDR3 contains 16 residues. J lost 6 bases, V lost 5 bases, and 12 bases had no gene match. This CDR3 is CASSQNSAGGHQTQYF. CDR3 sequence (DNA): TGTGCCAGCAGTCAAAACTCAGCGGGGGGGCATCAGACCCAGTACTTC.

The CDR3 sequence is CASSAAGGGNEKLFF. The CDR3 DNA sequence: TGTGCCAGCAGCGCAGCAGGAGGTGGTAATGAAAAACTGTTTTTT. This chain uses TRBV9 with TRBJ1-4; D unclear. The CDR3 spans 15 residues. In germline, CDR1 is SGDLS, CDR2 YYNGEE. Trimming removed 3 bases from V and 4 bases from J, with 13 bases in between.

This clone was recorded a few times. The V call is TRBV6-5, the J call TRBJ2-7, with D hard to call. V lost 0 bases to trimming and J lost 5 bases, with 14 bases between them. This CDR3 comprises 15 residues. Germline CDR1 is MNHEY and CDR2 is SVGAGI. In nucleotides, the CDR3 is TGTGCCAGCAGTTACTCGGTTGTCTCCAGCAACGAGCAGTACTTC. Its translation is CASSYSVVSSNEQYF.

This chain links TRBV18 with TRBJ2-5, with D unclear. V was cut by 3 bases and J by 5 bases, with 10 bases left in between. In germline, CDR1 is KGHSH, CDR2 LQKENI. The CDR3 sequence is 13 residues long. The DNA for the CDR3 is TGTGCCAGCTCACCTCCCTCGAGGGAGACCCAGTACTTC. As protein: CASSPPSRETQYF.

This clone turned up a few times. This chain joins TRBV6-1 and TRBJ2-7; TRBD1 might be the D (7 bases). This CDR3 is 13 amino acids long. Germline CDR1 MNHNS, CDR2 SASEGT. Trimming shortened V by 8 bases and J by 5 bases, and 16 bases separated the two germline ends. CDR3 coding DNA: TGTGCCAGCGGGTGGAGGGGGCGGAACGAGCAGTACTTC. As protein: CASGWRGRNEQYF.

The rearrangement links TRBV7-3 to TRBJ1-2; the D is unclear. The CDR3 contains 13 residues. Looked up from germline, CDR1 is SGHTA and CDR2 is FQGTGA. The germline V and J ends were trimmed by 0 bases and 2 bases, with 4 bases remaining between them. The CDR3 sequence: CASSLTANYGYTF. CDR3 sequence (DNA): TGTGCCAGCAGCTTAACGGCGAACTATGGCTACACCTTC.

This chain links TRBV6-1 with TRBJ1-1; D not resolved. Trimming stripped 6 bases from V and 5 bases from J, with 16 bases between. Germline V CDR1 and CDR2: MNHNS, SASEGT. The CDR3 is 14 residues long. This CDR3 is CASSVSDMGTEAFF. DNA for the CDR3: TGTGCCAGCAGCGTATCCGACATGGGGACTGAAGCTTTCTTT.

V usage is TRBV11-2 and J usage is TRBJ2-7; D call uncertain. Germline V gene lookup returns CDR1 SGHAT and CDR2 FQNNGV. V gave up 0 bases and J gave up 2 bases, with 11 bases separating them. The CDR3 has 15 amino acids. The CDR3 DNA sequence: TGTGCCAGCAGCTTAGAGCCCGGTGGAACCTACGAGCAGTACTTC. It yields the protein CASSLEPGGTYEQYF.

CDR3 nucleotide sequence: TGCGCCAGCAGCTTTGGGGGCAGGAACCAAGAGACCCAGTACTTC. It codes for CASSFGGRNQETQYF. The rearrangement uses TRBV5-1 and TRBJ2-5; D possibly corresponds to TRBD1 (6 bases). CDR3 length equals 15 residues. Trimming took 2 bases from V and 0 from J, leaving 11 bases between them. Germline lookup yields CDR1 SGHRS and CDR2 YFSETQ.

The V gene is TRBV6-6, the J gene TRBJ1-4; TRBD1 might be the D (6 bases). The V end was cut by 4 bases, the J end by 8 bases, with 20 bases between. From germline, CDR1 is MNHNY and CDR2 SVGAGI (reference sequence). The CDR3 has 16 amino acids. CDR3 sequence: CASSSLQRTGKEKLFF. The CDR3 coding sequence is TGTGCCAGCAGTTCCTTGCAGAGAACAGGGAAGGAAAAACTGTTTTTT.

The chain employs TRBV2 and TRBJ2-7; 7 positions agree with TRBD2. CDR3 length equals 14 residues. Per the germline V gene, CDR1 is SNHLY and CDR2 is FYNNEI. V gave up 5 bases and J gave up 3 bases; unmatched junction bases: 7. Here the CDR3 reads CASSRGGWGYEQYF. The DNA for the CDR3 is TGTGCCAGCAGTCGGGGAGGGTGGGGCTACGAGCAGTACTTC.

The V call is TRBV28, the J call TRBJ2-5; 8 nucleotides line up with TRBD2. J gave up 9 bases and V 6 bases, and 27 bases lay outside the gene matches. The CDR3 loop spans 19 amino acids. Germline V lookup: CDR1 MDHEN, CDR2 SYDVKM. CDR3 region: CASRPRQLQKGRGGMAQYF. The CDR3 nucleotides are TGTGCCAGCAGGCCGCGACAGCTTCAGAAGGGCCGGGGGGGGATGGCCCAGTACTTC.

The rearrangement uses TRBV20-1 and TRBJ2-5; D remains unclear. CDR1 and CDR2 (germline): DFQATT, SNEGSKA (reference sequence). The V gene lost 6 bases and the J gene lost 4 bases, with 9 bases spanning the gap. The CDR3 spans 11 residues. CDR3 region: CSARSGETQYF. For the CDR3, the DNA is TGCAGTGCGCGGTCGGGAGAGACCCAGTACTTC.

The chain carries TRBV19 and TRBJ1-1, with D unclear. The ends were cut back, 3 bases at V and 2 bases at J, with 10 bases in the middle. The CDR3 has 14 amino acids. CDR1 and CDR2 from the germline V gene are LNHDA and SQIVND (reference sequence). The CDR3 coding sequence is TGTGCCAGTAGTATTGGCTGGAGTAACACTGAAGCTTTCTTT. It encodes CASSIGWSNTEAFF.

V usage is TRBV15 and J usage is TRBJ2-1, with TRBD1 as a possible D gene (6 bases). CDR3 length: 17 amino acids. CDR1 is LNHNV and CDR2 is YYDKDF in the germline V gene (reference sequence). The V end lost 0 bases, the J end lost 6 bases, and 18 bases lay between the germline ends. For the CDR3, the DNA is TGTGCCACCAGCAGAGATCTCACCCAGGGACATGTCAATGAGCAGTTCTTC. Its protein is CATSRDLTQGHVNEQFF.

V gene TRBV6-5 combines with J gene TRBJ2-7; 8 nucleotides line up with TRBD1. V trimming: 4 bases; J trimming: 5 bases; junction bases outside the gene matches: 7. The CDR3 spans 14 residues. Germline lookup yields CDR1 MNHEY and CDR2 SVGAGI. CDR3 sequence (DNA): TGTGCCAGCAGTTCCCAGGACAGGGACCACGAGCAGTACTTC. As protein: CASSSQDRDHEQYF.

The chain has TRBV5-1 and TRBJ1-6; unclear D gene. Trimming took off 3 bases at V and 5 bases at J, with 12 bases between the two ends. CDR3 length equals 15 residues. The V gene's germline CDR1 is SGHRS and CDR2 YFSETQ. CDR3 sequence: CASSSGPGNNSPLHF. The DNA for the CDR3 is TGCGCCAGCAGCTCGGGTCCGGGGAATAATTCACCCCTCCACTTT.

The rearrangement joins TRBV19 to TRBJ2-5, with D possibly called TRBD1 or TRBD2 (5 bases each). V lost 1 base, J lost 5 bases, and 8 bases lay in between. CDR3 size: 13 residues. Germline assignment: CDR1 LNHDA and CDR2 SQIVND (reference sequence). The CDR3 nucleotides are TGTGCCAGTAGTATAGGAGGGGCGGAGACCCAGTACTTC. Translating it yields CASSIGGAETQYF.

This chain links TRBV6-6 with TRBJ1-6, with 7 bases matching TRBD1. The germline V gene has CDR1 MNHNY and CDR2 SVGAGI (reference sequence). The ends lost 6 bases at V and 9 bases at J; junction bases unmatched: 8. The CDR3 has 14 residues. The CDR3 DNA sequence: TGTGCCAGCAGCGACAGGGTGTTAGGTTCACCCCTCCACTTT. It encodes CASSDRVLGSPLHF.

The rearrangement uses TRBV28 and TRBJ2-7, with TRBD1 matching 8 bases. Germline V gene lookup returns CDR1 MDHEN and CDR2 SYDVKM. The CDR3 sequence is 15 residues long. V lost 6 bases to trimming and J lost 6 bases; unmatched junction nucleotides: 13. This CDR3 reads CASRYARTGLGEQYF. Here the CDR3 DNA reads TGTGCCAGCAGATACGCAAGGACAGGGTTGGGCGAGCAGTACTTC.

The CDR3 reads CASRQGGSGELFF. The CDR3 bases are TGTGCCAGCAGACAAGGGGGCTCCGGGGAGCTGTTTTTT. The chain links TRBV5-4 to TRBJ2-2; 7 bases match TRBD1. The CDR3 is made up of 13 amino acids. Germline trimming cut 5 bases from V and 6 bases from J; bases unmatched to any gene: 4. From germline, CDR1 is SGHNT and CDR2 YYREEE (reference sequence).